These 15 T cell receptor beta chains were all obtained from the same sample, sequenced in a study of shared clonotypes between healthy human individuals. Some clones are missing from TCRdb's copy, which holds only in-frame ones; the method was immunoSEQ multiplex PCR. The table includes some 1,400,000 clones, roughly 97% detected once. The sample taken for sequencing was naive CD4+ T cells sorted from blood. The subset is: CD45RA+ positively selected. These receptor sequences come from a man aged 30-40 years in good health.

V is TRBV6-1 and J is TRBJ2-4; TRBD1 aligns across 10 bases. The CDR3 covers 15 residues. Germline V gene lookup returns CDR1 MNHNS and CDR2 SASEGT. V was clipped by 5 bases and J by 11 bases; unmatched bases: 12. Here the CDR3 reads CASSPSGTGVQLQYF. Here the CDR3 DNA reads TGTGCCAGCAGTCCGTCCGGGACAGGGGTTCAACTTCAGTACTTC.

This clone was observed once. V usage is TRBV29-1 and J usage is TRBJ2-5; the match to TRBD1 covers 7 bases. The V gene's germline CDR1 is SQVTM and CDR2 ANQGSEA. Trimming cost V 8 bases and J 4 bases; bases outside gene matches: 7. The CDR3 extends over 12 amino acids. The DNA of the CDR3 is TGCAGCTCTGACAGGGTGGGAGAGACCCAGTACTTC. Protein product: CSSDRVGETQYF.

The chain uses TRBV5-4 and TRBJ2-5, with 12 positions matching TRBD2. The CDR3 extends over 15 amino acids. The germline CDR1 and CDR2 sequences are SGHNT and YYREEE (reference sequence). The ends lost 4 bases at V and 3 bases at J; junction bases unmatched: 4. This CDR3 is CASSTRTSGKETQYF. The CDR3 DNA sequence: TGTGCCAGCAGCACCCGGACTAGCGGGAAAGAGACCCAGTACTTC.

The chain carries TRBV5-1 and TRBJ2-2, with TRBD2 matching 9 bases. This CDR3 region has 15 residues. CDR1 is SGHRS, CDR2 YFSETQ, per germline. The V gene end was trimmed by 4 bases and the J gene end by 6 bases; junction bases not matched to a gene: 7. For the CDR3, the DNA is TGCGCCAGCAGCCCCGGGCTAGCGGGACCCGGGGAGCTGTTTTTT. Protein: CASSPGLAGPGELFF.

The CDR3 protein is CASSESGRADTQYF. The CDR3 DNA sequence: TGTGCCAGCAGTGAAAGCGGGAGGGCAGATACGCAGTATTTT. V usage is TRBV2 and J usage is TRBJ2-3; 10 bases align to TRBD2. Per germline, CDR1 SNHLY and CDR2 FYNNEI. Trimming took 2 bases from V and 4 from J; bases not matched to a gene: 0. The CDR3 spans 14 residues.

The chain joins TRBV10-3 to TRBJ2-1, with 7 bases that match TRBD2. With 3 bases clipped from V and 3 bases from J, the junction kept 8 bases outside the gene matches. This CDR3 spans 16 amino acids. The germline CDR1 and CDR2 sequences are ENHRY and SYGVKD. This CDR3 is CAISDVERDNYNEQFF. In DNA, the CDR3 is TGTGCCATCAGTGATGTCGAGCGGGATAACTACAATGAGCAGTTCTTC.

This clone was detected only once. The gene calls are TRBV10-1 and TRBJ2-5, with D maybe TRBD2 (5 bases). The CDR3 runs 17 residues. V was clipped by 3 bases and J by 7 bases, with 24 bases between them. The germline CDR1 and CDR2 sequences are WNHNN and SYGVQD (reference sequence). The CDR3, as DNA: TGCGCCAGCAGTGATCCGGGGTCGGGCCTGGATTCAGGGACCCAGTACTTC. Translated: CASSDPGSGLDSGTQYF.

V and J are TRBV10-3 and TRBJ1-2; D might be TRBD1 (5 bases). Trimming stripped 0 bases from V and 5 bases from J, with 10 bases between. Germline CDR1 ENHRY, CDR2 SYGVKD. The CDR3 spans 14 residues. The CDR3 here is CAISESGGGYGYTF. For the CDR3, the DNA is TGTGCCATCAGTGAGTCTGGGGGGGGATATGGCTACACCTTC.

This clone was recorded only once. This chain connects TRBV12-5 to TRBJ2-2; a weak D match, TRBD1 (5 bases). Looked up from germline, CDR1 is LGHNT and CDR2 is FRNRAP. This CDR3 is 15 amino acids long. Trimming stripped 0 bases from V and 3 bases from J, with 8 bases between. The CDR3 DNA sequence: TGTGCTAGTGGTTTGGTCATGACAGACACCGGGGAGCTGTTTTTT. Residues: CASGLVMTDTGELFF.

The genes are TRBV10-1 and TRBJ1-1; TRBD1 might be the D (5 bases). The V gene lost 5 bases and the J gene lost 1 base, with 11 bases spanning the gap. The CDR3 totals 14 residues. Germline assignment: CDR1 WNHNN and CDR2 SYGVQD (reference sequence). In nucleotides, the CDR3 is TGCGCCAGCAGTCCGGGGGAGACGAACACTGAAGCTTTCTTT. It specifies CASSPGETNTEAFF.

Note on this clone: Other DNA variants within this sample encode the same CDR3. V usage is TRBV25-1 and J usage is TRBJ2-7; D gene unclear. The CDR3 has 11 amino acids. Germline V lookup: CDR1 MGHDK, CDR2 SYGVNS. V was shortened by 4 bases and J by 3 bases, with 4 bases between the two germline ends. CDR3: CASSANYEQYF. The CDR3 DNA is TGTGCCAGCAGTGCCAACTACGAGCAGTACTTC.

The chain is built from TRBV28 and TRBJ1-5; D unclear. The germline CDR1 and CDR2 sequences are MDHEN and SYDVKM. This CDR3 has 15 residues. V was clipped by 6 bases and J by 5 bases, with 17 bases between them. The CDR3 reads CASSPFLRGYQPQHF. The CDR3 DNA reads TGTGCCAGCAGCCCCTTCCTAAGAGGGTATCAGCCCCAGCATTTT. The full variable domain, rest sourced from reference TRBV28 and TRBJ1-5, is DVKVTQSSRYLVKRTGEKVFLECVQDMDHENMFWYRQDPGLGLRLIYFSYDVKMKEKGDIPEGYSVSREKKERFSLILESASTNQTSMYLCASSPFLRGYQPQHFGDGTRLSIL.

This clone was observed a few times. One end of the junction fails to match germline, which may point to a read error. The rearrangement links TRBV6-5 to TRBJ2-1; no reliable D call. There are 10 residues in the CDR3. Germline CDR1 MNHEY, CDR2 SVGAGI. The CDR3 loop is CAGRPGEQFF. The CDR3 nucleotides read TGTGCCGGCAGGCCAGGTGAGCAGTTCTTC.

The chain uses TRBV27 and TRBJ2-2; 7 bases agree with TRBD1. J lost 4 bases, V lost 6 bases, and 8 bases had no gene match. Germline CDR1 is MNHEY and CDR2 is SMNVEV (reference sequence). The CDR3 loop spans 15 amino acids. The CDR3 here is CASRVGQISTGELFF. The CDR3 DNA sequence: TGTGCCAGCAGAGTGGGACAGATCTCCACCGGGGAGCTGTTTTTT.

V usage is TRBV7-2 and J usage is TRBJ2-2; 13 nucleotides agree with TRBD2. V was clipped by 2 bases and J by 1 base; unmatched bases: 4. Germline values: CDR1 SGHTA, CDR2 FQGNSA. The CDR3 sequence is 18 residues long. The CDR3 here is CASSLTSGRALNTGELFF. In DNA form, the CDR3 reads TGTGCCAGCAGCTTAACTAGCGGGAGGGCCCTGAACACCGGGGAGCTGTTTTTT.